These 17 T cell receptor beta chains came from one sample sequenced in a study of control samples from healthy donors and cancer patients. The table came from immunoSEQ multiplex PCR; TCRdb's copy has only in-frame clones and leaves some out. The sample has approximately 79,000 clones; about 89% are singletons. The sample was blood. The source of these receptors is a man aged 50 or older in good health.

The V and J genes are TRBV18 and TRBJ1-6; tentatively, D is TRBD1 (5 bases). V lost 2 bases and J 8 bases, leaving 13 bases between the germline ends. The CDR3 is 15 amino acids. Per germline, CDR1 KGHSH and CDR2 LQKENI. The DNA of the CDR3 is TGTGCCAGCTCACCATTTCAGGGTAGGGATTCACCCCTCCACTTT. Its translation: CASSPFQGRDSPLHF.

The chain employs TRBV14 and TRBJ1-2, with unresolved D. The CDR3 runs 12 residues. The V and J ends lost 6 bases and 2 bases respectively, with 7 bases between them. Germline V CDR1 and CDR2: SGHDN, FVKESK. CDR3 nucleotides: TGTGCCAGCAGTGCTCGAAACTATGGCTACACCTTC. It yields the protein CASSARNYGYTF.

The chain uses TRBV11-2 and TRBJ1-1; tentative D call: TRBD1 (5 bases). The CDR3 totals 14 residues. The germline V gene encodes CDR1 SGHAT and CDR2 FQNNGV. Trimming left V 0 bases short and J 2 bases short, with 7 bases between. The CDR3 nucleotides are TGTGCCAGCAGCTTAGACAGGGTAAACACTGAAGCTTTCTTT. As protein: CASSLDRVNTEAFF.

There are a few counts of this clone. V is TRBV5-4 and J is TRBJ2-5, with unresolved D. Germline V gene sequence: CDR1 SGHNT, CDR2 YYREEE (reference sequence). This CDR3 spans 13 amino acids. Trimming stripped 4 bases from V and 10 bases from J, with 17 bases between. CDR3 in DNA: TGTGCCAGCAGCCCCACGGCGTCTATGGACCAGTACTTC. Translating it yields CASSPTASMDQYF.

In this sample, this clone turned up a few times. The rearrangement joins TRBV7-2 to TRBJ1-2; D is uncertain. The CDR3 length is 14 residues. Germline-derived CDR1 and CDR2 are SGHTA and FQGNSA. Trimming removed 2 bases from V and 2 bases from J, with 9 bases in between. For the CDR3, the DNA is TGTGCCAGCAGCTTATTAACCAGGAACTATGGCTACACCTTC. Its protein is CASSLLTRNYGYTF.

The V gene is TRBV7-8, the J gene TRBJ1-2; 7 bases line up with TRBD1. Germline loops: CDR1 SGHVS, CDR2 FQNEAQ. The CDR3 length is 12 residues. Losses at the gene ends were 5 bases for V and 7 bases for J; bases not matched to a gene: 4. CDR3 DNA: TGTGCCAGCAGCCCAAGGGACAGTGGCTACACCTTC. It codes for CASSPRDSGYTF.

The chain links TRBV7-9 to TRBJ1-2; no clear D gene. Germline CDR1 reads SEHNR; CDR2 reads FQNEAQ (reference sequence). Trimming left V 7 bases short and J 5 bases short, with 14 bases between. The CDR3 is made up of 13 amino acids. The CDR3 sequence: CASTPPAGYGYTF. The CDR3 bases are TGTGCCAGCACTCCCCCGGCGGGTTATGGCTACACCTTC.

The chain joins TRBV11-2 to TRBJ2-5; TRBD2 aligns across 8 bases. Germline V gene lookup returns CDR1 SGHAT and CDR2 FQNNGV. The CDR3 has 14 amino acids. V was clipped by 7 bases and J by 7 bases; unmatched bases: 11. The CDR3 protein is CASTQRGSVGTQYF. CDR3 DNA sequence: TGTGCCAGCACCCAGCGGGGGAGCGTCGGGACCCAGTACTTC.

The chain employs TRBV19 and TRBJ2-5; no reliable D call. The V end was cut by 4 bases, the J end by 1 base, with 1 base between. Germline assignment: CDR1 LNHDA and CDR2 SQIVND (reference sequence). The CDR3 totals 11 residues. The CDR3 DNA sequence: TGTGCCAGTAGTACCCAAGAGACCCAGTACTTC. This codes for CASSTQETQYF. The variable domain in full, completed from reference TRBV19 and TRBJ2-5, reads DGGITQSPKYLFRKEGQNVTLSCEQNLNHDAMYWYRQDPGQGLRLIYYSQIVNDFQKGDIAEGYSVSREKKESFPLTVTSAQKNPTAFYLCASSTQETQYFGPGTRLLVL.

The rearrangement joins TRBV5-6 to TRBJ2-5; either TRBD1 or TRBD2 may supply D (6 bases each). V was shortened by 0 bases and J by 7 bases, with 16 bases between the two germline ends. This CDR3 comprises 15 residues. CDR1 is SGHDT and CDR2 is YYEEEE in the germline V gene. CDR3 region: CASSLAGAGPRTQYF. In DNA form, the CDR3 reads TGTGCCAGCAGCTTGGCGGGGGCGGGGCCCCGGACCCAGTACTTC.

The genes are TRBV11-2 and TRBJ1-1; D remains ambiguous. Per germline, CDR1 SGHAT and CDR2 FQNNGV. The CDR3 runs to 15 residues. Trimming took off 1 base at V and 4 bases at J, with 13 bases between the two ends. The CDR3 loop is CASSLGSGRATEAFF. DNA of the CDR3: TGTGCCAGCAGCTTAGGGTCGGGGAGAGCCACTGAAGCTTTCTTT.

The chain has TRBV4-1 and TRBJ2-5; TRBD2 matches 10 bases. Germline CDR1 MGHRA, CDR2 YSYEKL. There are 17 residues in the CDR3. The junction had 14 bases not matched to a gene; V was cut back by 5 bases and J by 5 bases. The CDR3 DNA follows: TGCGCCAGCAGCTCCTTCGGTTCCGGGACTAGCGTTGAGACCCAGTACTTC. It is translated as CASSSFGSGTSVETQYF.

The genes are TRBV29-1 and TRBJ2-7, with D maybe TRBD1 (5 bases). The CDR3 covers 14 residues. V lost 2 bases and J lost 2, with 13 bases in between. Germline CDR1 and CDR2: SQVTM and ANQGSEA. CDR3 nucleotides: TGCAGCGTTGAATTTCAGGGATCCCCCTACGAGCAGTACTTC. This translates into CSVEFQGSPYEQYF.

This clone was found once. The gene calls are TRBV1 and TRBJ2-3; TRBD2, the D gene given by the table, was not confirmed from the DNA. TRBV1 is a known pseudogene. This CDR3 region has 19 residues. The CDR3: CTSSHPGTSGGGRTDTQYF. The CDR3 nucleotides read TGCACCAGCAGCCACCCCGGGACTAGCGGGGGGGGGCGAACAGATACGCAGTATTTT.

The rearrangement uses TRBV18 and TRBJ1-5; D is perhaps TRBD1 (6 bases). The V end lost 3 bases, the J end lost 4 bases, and 7 bases lay between the germline ends. The CDR3 runs 13 residues. Germline V gene data show CDR1 as KGHSH and CDR2 as LQKENI. CDR3 nucleotide sequence: TGTGCCAGCTCACCGACAGGAAATCAGCCCCAGCATTTT. It codes for CASSPTGNQPQHF.

The rearrangement uses TRBV24-1 and TRBJ2-5; D ambiguous. Germline V CDR1 and CDR2: KGHDR, SFDVKD. Trimming cost V 3 bases and J 3 bases, with 4 bases left between them. The CDR3 has 12 amino acids. The CDR3 bases are TGTGCCACCAGTGATACTGAAGAGACCCAGTACTTC. This sequence encodes CATSDTEETQYF.

CDR3 region: CASSSRTAGEQFF. The CDR3 DNA reads TGTGCCAGCAGCTCCCGGACAGCAGGCGAGCAGTTCTTC. The chain uses TRBV11-1 and TRBJ2-1, with a possible D match to TRBD1 (6 bases). Germline CDR1 is SGHAT and CDR2 is FQDESV (reference sequence). The CDR3 length is 13 residues. V lost 4 bases and J 10 bases, leaving 14 bases between the germline ends.